This T cell receptor beta chain comes out of a study of T cell responses to AZD1222 COVID-19 vaccine. Study-level points and caveats: No repertoire was sampled before or during the peak T cell response, only after it. There were mostly white British donors and more females than males, and clonal diversity was possibly underestimated.

Repertoires were generated with immunoSEQ multiplex PCR, while TCRdb's copy carries only in-frame clones and drops some. Seen here are under 150,000 clones, roughly 87% observed once, and the top ten hold 6.5% to 9.5%. This clone has a handful of counts. What it binds is not known. The V gene lost 5 bases and the J gene lost 4 bases, with 23 bases spanning the gap. Looked up from germline, CDR1 is SGHAT and CDR2 is FQNNGV. This CDR3 has 17 residues. This chain uses TRBV11-2 with TRBJ1-2; D not resolved. This clonotype originated in an adult in good health. The sequences come from peripheral blood, collected on day 0 of AZD1222 vaccination. CDR3 in DNA: TGTGCCAGCAGCCCGATGGGTCAGGCCCTTAAGACCTATGGCTACACCTTC. Amino acid sequence: CASSPMGQALKTYGYTF.